This entry describes one TCR beta chain. The sample is drawn from a study of CD8 T cells in Susac syndrome. This CDR3 comprises 16 residues. The ends lost 4 bases at V and 4 bases at J; junction bases unmatched: 12. Germline CDR1 MGHRA, CDR2 YSYEKL. Reverse transcription of roughly 0.5 to 1 ug RNA was carried out with random hexamers. TCRdb reprocessed the immunoSEQ multiplex PCR reads via MiXCR and lists one record per CDR3 protein. This sample has about 140,000 distinct CDR3 sequences; around 94% occur once, and the top ten carry 0.075% to 0.1%. This clonotype was sampled from a human donor in good health. The J gene is TRBJ1-1, the V gene TRBV4-1; 7 bases line up with TRBD1. Sequenced material: CD4+ T cells from PBMCs. The CDR3 DNA reads as TGCGCCAGCAGCCCTCTGAGGACAGGTCGCGGCACTGAAGCTTTCTTT. As protein: CASSPLRTGRGTEAFF.